The source of this T cell receptor beta chain is a study of shared clonotypes between healthy human individuals. This CDR3 spans 15 amino acids. Unmatched junction bases numbered 5, after V lost 1 base and J lost 4 bases. Germline loops: CDR1 LNHDA, CDR2 SQIVND (reference sequence). Points from the study as a whole: When naive CD4 clonotypes were compared across a few donors, 4% to 5.5% were shared.

The table came from immunoSEQ multiplex PCR; TCRdb's copy has only in-frame clones and leaves some out. This sample has over 1.5 million clones, with around 98% found just once. Note on this clone: What it binds is not known.

The sequenced sample was naive CD4+ T cells sorted from blood. Noted subset: CD45RA+ positively selected. This TCR derives from a man aged 30 to 39 in good health. V usage is TRBV19 and J usage is TRBJ2-7; 9 nucleotides align to TRBD2. DNA of the CDR3: TGTGCCAGTAGTATAGTCCTAGCGGGGAGGTACGAGCAGTACTTC. Protein sequence: CASSIVLAGRYEQYF.